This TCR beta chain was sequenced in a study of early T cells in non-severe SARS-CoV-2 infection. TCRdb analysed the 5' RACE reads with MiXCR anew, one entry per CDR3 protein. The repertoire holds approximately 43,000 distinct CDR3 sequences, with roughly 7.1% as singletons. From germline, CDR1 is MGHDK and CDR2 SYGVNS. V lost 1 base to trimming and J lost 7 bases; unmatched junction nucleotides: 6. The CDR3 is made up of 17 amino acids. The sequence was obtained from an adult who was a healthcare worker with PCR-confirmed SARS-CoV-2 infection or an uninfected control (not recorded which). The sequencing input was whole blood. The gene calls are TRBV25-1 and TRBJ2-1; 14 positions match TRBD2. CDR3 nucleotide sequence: TGTGCCAGCAGTGAATTGACTAGCGGGGGGGCGAGGAATGAGCAGTTCTTC. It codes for CASSELTSGGARNEQFF.